This T cell receptor (beta chain) was identified during a study of T cells in Graves' hyperthyroidism and ophthalmopathy. Whole-study results and caveats: Blood samples included most of the expanded thyroid clonotypes exceeding 0.001.

In the case of this clonotype: Its antigen is unknown.

Source material for PBMCs was more than 7.5 ml fresh peripheral blood. Germline CDR1 is MDHEN and CDR2 is SYDVKM. V dropped 5 bases and J dropped 0 bases, with 13 bases sitting between them. This CDR3 comprises 16 residues. TCR beta CDR3 regions were amplified from RNA transcripts. Primed by the HTBI set, a first-round RT-PCR was run on the TCR CDR3. Each CDR3 protein is one row after TCRdb ran MiXCR on the multiplex PCR reads. The table has fewer than 550,000 distinct CDR3 sequences, around 24% seen once. The rearrangement joins TRBV28 to TRBJ2-2; D not resolved. The origin of this receptor is a woman aged 25 to 45 with Graves' ophthalmopathy. The material sequenced was blood. Written as DNA, the CDR3 is TGTGCCAGCAGTACCCGGTATCTAACGAACACCGGGGAGCTGTTTTTT. This gives the protein CASSTRYLTNTGELFF.